Shown below are 27 T cell receptor beta chains from a single sample sequenced in a study of blood T cell repertoires in COVID-19. The assay was immunoSEQ multiplex PCR, and TCRdb's table has in-frame clones only and misses some. The repertoire consists of about 250,000 clones, with 70% to 90% occurring once and the leading ten covering approximately 9.6%. Input material: PBMCs or T cells enriched from blood (not recorded which). The receptors come from a woman in her forties or fifties with acute COVID-19.

This clone was picked up a small number of times. The V and J genes are TRBV6-2 or TRBV6-3 and TRBJ1-5; tentative D call: TRBD1 (6 bases). The germline CDR1 and CDR2 sequences are MNHEY and SVGEGT. V was cut by 4 bases and J by 6 bases, with 10 bases left in between. The CDR3 loop spans 13 amino acids. The CDR3 bases are TGTGCCAGCAGTTTGGACAGACGTCAGCCCCAGCATTTT. As protein: CASSLDRRQPQHF.

The gene calls are TRBV10-3 and TRBJ1-3; D is unresolved. Germline V gene lookup returns CDR1 ENHRY and CDR2 SYGVKD. The V gene lost 9 bases and the J gene lost 2 bases, with 20 bases spanning the gap. The CDR3 contains 16 residues. CDR3 in amino acids: CAIKKPESLTGNTIYF. The CDR3 DNA follows: TGTGCCATAAAGAAGCCCGAGTCCCTCACTGGAAACACCATATATTTT.

CDR3 in amino acids: CASSPKVTGEYYEQYF. Here the CDR3 DNA reads TGTGCCAGCAGCCCAAAGGTGACAGGGGAATACTACGAGCAGTACTTC. This sequence joins TRBV9 and TRBJ2-7, with TRBD1 matching 8 bases. The germline V gene has CDR1 SGDLS and CDR2 YYNGEE. J gave up 3 bases and V 4 bases, and 12 bases lay outside the gene matches. The length of the CDR3 is 16 residues.

The chain combines TRBV6-1 with TRBJ1-6; 10 bases fit TRBD1. The germline V gene encodes CDR1 MNHNS and CDR2 SASEGT. This CDR3 is built from 20 residues. Losses at the gene ends were 2 bases for V and 2 bases for J; bases not matched to a gene: 12. In DNA, the CDR3 is TGTGCCAGCAGTGAACTCCTGTTGGGGACAGGGGTCCCCTATAATTCACCCCTCCACTTT. It specifies CASSELLLGTGVPYNSPLHF.

V usage is TRBV10-3 and J usage is TRBJ2-1, with TRBD1 matching 7 bases. J gave up 9 bases and V 8 bases, and 13 bases lay outside the gene matches. The CDR3 is made up of 14 amino acids. The germline gives CDR1 ENHRY, CDR2 SYGVKD. CDR3 nucleotides: TGTGCCATCCGCCCCGACGCAGGGGGTGGTGAGCAGTTCTTC. It specifies CAIRPDAGGGEQFF.

The chain uses TRBV7-9 and TRBJ1-2, with D possibly matching TRBD1 (5 bases). V was cut by 8 bases and J by 8 bases, with 18 bases left in between. CDR3 length equals 13 residues. In germline, CDR1 is SEHNR, CDR2 FQNEAQ (reference sequence). CDR3 nucleotides: TGTGCCAGCGCCTTGAATTGGGGGGAAGGCTACACCTTC. Protein product: CASALNWGEGYTF.

This clone was seen ten or more times. This chain joins TRBV4-3 and TRBJ1-3; D unresolved. V gave up 0 bases and J gave up 2 bases, with 8 bases separating them. The CDR3 is made up of 15 amino acids. The germline gives CDR1 LGHNA, CDR2 YSLEER. This CDR3 is CASSQDGLPGNTIYF. The CDR3 DNA reads TGCGCCAGCAGCCAAGATGGCTTGCCTGGAAACACCATATATTTT.

Here the CDR3 reads CASSALGDGYTF. The CDR3 bases are TGTGCCAGCAGTGCCTTGGGCGATGGCTACACCTTC. J is TRBJ1-2 and V is TRBV25-1; D gene unclear. Looked up from germline, CDR1 is MGHDK and CDR2 is SYGVNS. The germline V and J ends were trimmed by 4 bases and 6 bases, with 9 bases remaining between them. The CDR3 extends over 12 amino acids.

The chain links TRBV18 to TRBJ1-6; D is unclear. The germline CDR1 and CDR2 sequences are KGHSH and LQKENI. With 3 bases removed from V and 5 bases from J, the gap between germline ends came to 23 bases. This CDR3 spans 19 amino acids. CDR3 region: CASSPTMGILGGNNSPLHF. CDR3 in DNA: TGTGCCAGCTCACCGACTATGGGGATCCTGGGAGGGAATAATTCACCCCTCCACTTT.

The CDR3 loop is CASSQEKGQGSEAFF. The CDR3 region has the DNA TGTGCCAGCAGCCAAGAGAAGGGACAGGGATCTGAAGCTTTCTTT. The rearrangement uses TRBV4-2 and TRBJ1-1; 9 bases are a match to TRBD1. The ends lost 0 bases at V and 6 bases at J; junction bases unmatched: 5. Germline V gives CDR1 LGHNA, CDR2 YNFKEQ. CDR3 size: 15 residues.

The chain couples TRBV19 to TRBJ1-1, with 9 nucleotides matching TRBD1. V gave up 6 bases and J gave up 5 bases; unmatched junction bases: 7. Germline V lookup: CDR1 LNHDA, CDR2 SQIVND (reference sequence). The CDR3 spans 14 residues. The chain's CDR3 is CASSLQGARTEAFF. The CDR3, as DNA: TGTGCCAGTAGCTTACAGGGGGCGAGAACTGAAGCTTTCTTT. The complete variable domain, with remaining parts taken from reference TRBV19 and TRBJ1-1, reads DGGITQSPKYLFRKEGQNVTLSCEQNLNHDAMYWYRQDPGQGLRLIYYSQIVNDFQKGDIAEGYSVSREKKESFPLTVTSAQKNPTAFYLCASSLQGARTEAFFGQGTRLTVV.

With respect to this clone: Other nucleotide sequences from this sample produce the same CDR3. The rearrangement uses TRBV5-1 and TRBJ1-2, with unresolved D. V was pared by 7 bases and J by 0 bases, with 10 bases between. Germline V gene data show CDR1 as SGHRS and CDR2 as YFSETQ. The CDR3 runs to 13 residues. CDR3 residues: CASSRETNYGYTF. CDR3 DNA: TGCGCCAGCTCCCGGGAGACTAACTATGGCTACACCTTC.

This chain joins TRBV19 and TRBJ2-1; D possibly corresponds to TRBD1 (5 bases). CDR3 size: 11 residues. Trimming stripped 7 bases from V and 9 bases from J, with 10 bases between. CDR1 LNHDA and CDR2 SQIVND come from the germline V gene (reference sequence). CDR3 in DNA: TGTGCCAGTACCCAGGGTGGTGAGCAGTTCTTC. Amino acid sequence: CASTQGGEQFF.

CDR3 nucleotide sequence: TGCGCCAGCAGCCAAATTAAGACAGGAGGGAACACTGAAGCTTTCTTT. Protein: CASSQIKTGGNTEAFF. The chain joins TRBV5-1 to TRBJ1-1, with D possibly being TRBD1 (6 bases). The CDR3 runs 16 residues. Germline V gene lookup returns CDR1 SGHRS and CDR2 YFSETQ. The ends were cut back, 4 bases at V and 1 base at J, with 17 bases in the middle.

V usage is TRBV9 and J usage is TRBJ1-3, with 7 bases fitting TRBD1. CDR3 length: 15 residues. The V gene end was trimmed by 4 bases and the J gene end by 0 bases; junction bases not matched to a gene: 4. Per germline, CDR1 SGDLS and CDR2 YYNGEE. The CDR3 sequence: CASSPGQSSGNTIYF. The CDR3 DNA reads as TGTGCCAGCAGCCCGGGACAGAGCTCTGGAAACACCATATATTTT.

This clone was seen a single time. This chain connects TRBV27 to TRBJ2-7; 9 bases map to TRBD1. With V trimmed by 5 bases and J by 9 bases, 14 bases remained unmatched. Looked up from germline, CDR1 is MNHEY and CDR2 is SMNVEV (reference sequence). The CDR3 is made up of 15 amino acids. The CDR3 loop is CASSPAGQGPFLQYF. In DNA, the CDR3 is TGTGCCAGCAGTCCAGCGGGACAGGGACCCTTCCTGCAGTACTTC.

The chain employs TRBV6-5 and TRBJ2-1; TRBD1 aligns across 7 bases. The CDR3 sequence is 14 residues long. Germline V gene lookup returns CDR1 MNHEY and CDR2 SVGAGI. The junction had 3 bases not matched to a gene; V was cut back by 4 bases and J by 3 bases. The CDR3 DNA is TGTGCCAGCAGTTTTCGACAGGGCTACAATGAGCAGTTCTTC. Protein product: CASSFRQGYNEQFF.

The chain uses TRBV27 and TRBJ2-2, with D possibly matching TRBD2 (6 bases). CDR3 length: 13 residues. Germline CDR1 reads MNHEY; CDR2 reads SMNVEV (reference sequence). Between the trimmed V and J ends, which lost 10 bases and 1 base, there was a span of 10 bases. CDR3 nucleotides: TGTGCCACCAACGGGGGGAACACCGGGGAGCTGTTTTTT. This sequence encodes CATNGGNTGELFF.

This clone was detected only a few times. The CDR3 DNA reads TGTGCCAGCAGCCAAACAGGGGATTGGGAAACTGAAGCTTTCTTT. Translated: CASSQTGDWETEAFF. This chain connects TRBV5-6 to TRBJ1-1, with 7 positions matching TRBD1. This CDR3 contains 15 residues. The germline V gene has CDR1 SGHDT and CDR2 YYEEEE. Germline trimming cut 4 bases from V and 5 bases from J; bases unmatched to any gene: 11.

The chain combines TRBV10-3 with TRBJ1-1; D might be TRBD1 (5 bases). The CDR3 runs to 13 residues. The germline V and J ends were trimmed by 4 bases and 4 bases, with 10 bases remaining between them. In germline, CDR1 is ENHRY, CDR2 SYGVKD. CDR3 DNA sequence: TGTGCCATCAGTGTCCGGGACTTCACTGAAGCTTTCTTT. Protein sequence: CAISVRDFTEAFF.

V is TRBV5-1 and J is TRBJ2-3; D gene uncertain. Trimming left V 1 base short and J 4 bases short, with 4 bases between. In germline, CDR1 is SGHRS, CDR2 YFSETQ. The CDR3 runs to 12 residues. CDR3 DNA sequence: TGCGCCAGCAGCTTGTTAGCAGATACGCAGTATTTT. It is translated as CASSLLADTQYF.

CDR3 coding DNA: TGTGCCAAAACAGGGGTCACTGAAGCTTTCTTT. Its protein is CAKTGVTEAFF. The rearrangement links TRBV10-3 to TRBJ1-1, with TRBD1 identical over 7 bases. Germline values: CDR1 ENHRY, CDR2 SYGVKD. V was pared by 10 bases and J by 4 bases, with 3 bases of the junction left unmatched. This CDR3 is built from 11 residues.

This chain connects TRBV6-5 to TRBJ2-1, with D possibly TRBD1 on 6 matching bases. The V and J ends lost 8 bases and 2 bases respectively, with 13 bases between them. CDR3 length: 14 amino acids. CDR1 is MNHEY and CDR2 is SVGAGI in the germline V gene. CDR3 protein: CASSARGTYNEQFF. Written as DNA, the CDR3 is TGTGCCAGCTCTGCTAGGGGGACCTACAATGAGCAGTTCTTC.

The chain joins TRBV19 to TRBJ2-1, with D perhaps TRBD2 (6 bases). V dropped 3 bases and J dropped 0 bases, with 9 bases sitting between them. The CDR3 is 15 amino acids. Germline values: CDR1 LNHDA, CDR2 SQIVND (reference sequence). CDR3 bases: TGTGCCAGTAGTATCGGGACTGGCTCCTACAATGAGCAGTTCTTC. It specifies CASSIGTGSYNEQFF.

The chain joins TRBV29-1 to TRBJ2-3; maybe TRBD2 (6 bases). Trimming pared 1 base from V and 2 bases from J, leaving 16 bases between. The germline CDR1 and CDR2 sequences are SQVTM and ANQGSEA. This CDR3 spans 16 amino acids. CDR3 amino acids: CSVEGLVGYPTDTQYF. Written as DNA, the CDR3 is TGCAGCGTTGAAGGACTAGTTGGGTACCCCACAGATACGCAGTATTTT.

The chain joins TRBV9 to TRBJ2-1; 8 bases are a match to TRBD2. The trim removed 0 bases at V and 2 bases at J, leaving 1 base unmatched. Per the germline V gene, CDR1 is SGDLS and CDR2 is YYNGEE. This CDR3 spans 15 amino acids. CDR3 protein: CASSVEAGAYNEQFF. The CDR3 DNA reads as TGTGCCAGCAGCGTAGAAGCGGGGGCCTACAATGAGCAGTTCTTC.

The V gene is TRBV19, the J gene TRBJ2-5; D not resolved. Germline V CDR1 and CDR2: LNHDA, SQIVND (reference sequence). The CDR3 spans 13 residues. V was shortened by 9 bases and J by 2 bases, with 13 bases between the two germline ends. The CDR3 nucleotides are TGTGCCAGCTCGGGTACGATACAAGAGACCCAGTACTTC. This sequence encodes CASSGTIQETQYF.